This TCR beta chain was sequenced during a study of blood T cell repertoires in COVID-19. Across the study: Donors in the United States, Italy and Spain gave samples during acute or convalescent COVID-19.

The J segment lost 4 bases and the V segment lost 6 bases, leaving 4 bases of the junction unmatched. Germline values: CDR1 SNHLY, CDR2 FYNNEI. CDR3 length equals 13 residues. Seattle cases were enrolled at active infection and followed longitudinally. The repertoire was sequenced with immunoSEQ multiplex PCR; TCRdb's copy has only in-frame clones and lacks some. This table holds roughly 150,000 clones, about 87% found once. The chain recombines TRBV2 with TRBJ1-1; TRBD1 agrees at 8 bases. Sequencing used peripheral blood. This clonotype originated in a woman aged 70 to 79 with COVID-19, enrolled during active disease. DNA for the CDR3: TGTGCCAGCAGGACCACAGGGGGCACTGAAGCTTTCTTT. Protein product: CASRTTGGTEAFF.